Detailed here is one TCR beta chain. The data were taken from a study of OX40 agonist ivuxolimab in advanced cancers. Study in general: Ivuxolimab doses were 0.01, 0.1, 0.3, 1.5, 3 or 10 mg/kg every 2 weeks.

Sequenced by immunoSEQ multiplex PCR; TCRdb stores in-frame clones only, minus some. This repertoire shows fewer than 85,000 clones, approximately 86% found once; its top ten account for around 2%. V shed 2 bases and J 0 bases; nucleotides not matched to a gene: 4. Per the germline V gene, CDR1 is MNHEY and CDR2 is SMNVEV (reference sequence). The CDR3 has 15 amino acids. The origin of this receptor is an adult with an advanced solid tumor such as melanoma, head and neck, liver or kidney cancer. The source material was CD4+ or CD8+ T cells sorted from blood, sampled in a trial of the OX40 agonist ivuxolimab. The chain joins TRBV27 to TRBJ2-7, with TRBD2 matching over 7 bases. CDR3 residues: CASSLRLAGSYEQYF. The CDR3 DNA reads as TGTGCCAGCAGTTTAAGACTAGCAGGCTCCTACGAGCAGTACTTC.